One sample yielded the 20 T cell receptor beta chains listed below, sequenced in a study of regulatory T cells in long-lasting Graves disease (dated by TCRdb to about 2021). Libraries were prepared through multiplex PCR. The sequencer was an Illumina HiSeq 4000. TCR beta libraries were built with iRepertoire HTBI primers and Arm-PCR amplification of CDR3 regions. The raw public reads went through TCRdb reprocessing: fastp at Q25, MiXCR clone calling, in-frame beta chains kept. All rows with the same CDR3 protein become a single entry with the most common DNA and genes. The sample table holds more than 350,000 distinct CDR3 sequences, of which roughly a fifth were seen once. The top ten constitute 14% of the sample. Interpreted using the paper, the time point label stands for: persistent/refractory GD, antithyroid drugs over 5 years with positive TRAb. For both TCR sequencing and RNA sequencing, RNA was extracted from PBMCs in TRIzol.

This sample comprised peripheral blood mononuclear cells (PBMCs), obtained when the disease was refractory, from a patient treated with antithyroid drugs. The receptors were sampled from a female donor with Graves disease.

With regard to this clonotype: The CDR3 carries no conserved terminal phenylalanine or tryptophan, so it likely arises from a read error. The V gene is TRBV20-1, the J gene TRBJ1-1; D is possibly TRBD1 (6 bases). The CDR3 loop spans 12 amino acids. CDR1 is DFQATT, CDR2 SNEGSKA, per germline (reference sequence). V was cut by 5 bases and J by 6 bases, with 13 bases left in between. This CDR3 reads CSADRPVAEAFS. The CDR3 DNA reads TGCAGTGCTGACAGGCCCGTTGCTGAAGCTTTCTCT.

In this sample, this clonotype turned up many times. The chain joins TRBV28 to TRBJ2-7; 7 positions match TRBD1. The germline gives CDR1 MDHEN, CDR2 SYDVKM. Trimming cost V 5 bases and J 4 bases; bases outside gene matches: 8. The CDR3 totals 14 residues. Here the CDR3 DNA reads TGTGCCAGCAGTCTACGACAGGGTTCGTACGAGCAGTACTTC. This translates into CASSLRQGSYEQYF.

There are many counts of this clonotype. V gene TRBV28 combines with J gene TRBJ2-6; 7 bases line up with TRBD2. V lost 4 bases, J lost 9 bases, and 18 bases stayed unmatched. Germline V gene data show CDR1 as MDHEN and CDR2 as SYDVKM. The CDR3 extends over 18 amino acids. The CDR3 nucleotides read TGTGCCAGCAGTTCAGCCGGGACTACTATTACTTCGGGCAACGTCCTGACTTTC. This sequence encodes CASSSAGTTITSGNVLTF.

This clonotype showed up many times. This chain uses TRBV9 with TRBJ2-5, with 9 bases matching TRBD1. Germline-derived CDR1 and CDR2 are SGDLS and YYNGEE. V shed 4 bases, J shed 5 bases, and the junction held 12 bases outside the gene matches. There are 16 residues in the CDR3. This CDR3 reads CASSRNPQGAGETQYF. As DNA, the CDR3 is TGTGCCAGCAGCCGAAACCCACAGGGGGCAGGGGAGACCCAGTACTTC. The entire variable domain, with the rest obtained from reference TRBV9 and TRBJ2-5, is as follows: DSGVTQTPKHLITATGQRVTLRCSPRSGDLSVYWYQQSLDQGLQFLIQYYNGEERAKGNILERFSAQQFPDLHSELNLSSLELGDSALYFCASSRNPQGAGETQYFGPGTRLLVL.

This chain links TRBV7-9 with TRBJ1-1; D possibly corresponds to TRBD1 (5 bases). Germline V CDR1 and CDR2: SEHNR, FQNEAQ (reference sequence). Trimming removed 3 bases at V and 4 bases at J, with 12 bases between. The CDR3 runs 14 residues. In DNA, the CDR3 is TGTGCCAGCAGCTTCAGGGAGCAAGGCACTGAAGCTTTCTTT. Amino acid sequence: CASSFREQGTEAFF.

This clonotype was seen repeatedly, ten times or more. CDR3 in amino acids: CASSPWLAGNTGELFF. The CDR3 nucleotides read TGTGCCAGCAGCCCTTGGTTAGCGGGGAACACCGGGGAGCTGTTTTTT. This rearrangement joins TRBV2 to TRBJ2-2, with 7 bases lining up with TRBD2. J gave up 1 base and V 6 bases, and 8 bases lay outside the gene matches. From germline, CDR1 is SNHLY and CDR2 FYNNEI. CDR3 length: 16 residues.

Worth noting for this clonotype: A much larger clone lies a single base off, so this may be a read error. The rearrangement links TRBV11-2 to TRBJ2-7; 7 bases line up with TRBD2. Per germline, CDR1 SGHAT and CDR2 FQNNGV. This CDR3 comprises 20 residues. This CDR3 reads CAGSLDFKWSGGLPNYEQYF. In nucleotides, the CDR3 is TGTGCCGGCAGCTTAGATTTTAAGTGGTCGGGGGGACTCCCGAATTACGAGCAGTACTTC.

As to this clonotype: A much bigger clone sits one base away, suggesting this may be a read error. The CDR3 does not close with the conserved phenylalanine or tryptophan, likely indicating a read error. The rearrangement uses TRBV2 and TRBJ2-7; 8 positions agree with TRBD2. The CDR3 spans 14 residues. Germline V lookup: CDR1 SNHLY, CDR2 FYNNEI. Losses at the gene ends were 2 bases for V and 4 bases for J; bases not matched to a gene: 4. DNA of the CDR3: TGTGCCAGCAGTGAAAAGGCGGGAGGTTACGAGCAGTACCTC. This codes for CASSEKAGGYEQYL.

This clonotype occurred many times. The CDR3 nucleotides are TGTGCCATCAGTGCCCTCGGTCACAGGAACACCGGGGAGCTGTTTTTT. Translating gives CAISALGHRNTGELFF. V is TRBV10-3 and J is TRBJ2-2; unclear D gene. The germline gives CDR1 ENHRY, CDR2 SYGVKD. CDR3 size: 16 residues. Between the trimmed V and J ends, which lost 4 bases and 1 base, there was a span of 13 bases.

This chain connects TRBV20-1 to TRBJ2-7, with D perhaps being TRBD1 or TRBD2 (5 bases each). The CDR3 has 16 residues. V was pared by 1 base and J by 3 bases, with 19 bases between. Germline CDR1 and CDR2: DFQATT and SNEGSKA (reference sequence). The CDR3 loop reads CSARVLWDGAVYEQYF. The CDR3 bases are TGCAGTGCTAGAGTTCTATGGGACGGGGCTGTCTACGAGCAGTACTTC.

The chain couples TRBV5-1 to TRBJ2-2; D is ambiguous. From germline, CDR1 is SGHRS and CDR2 YFSETQ. The V end was cut by 0 bases, the J end by 4 bases, with 13 bases between. The CDR3 extends over 16 amino acids. CDR3 residues: CASSLENNWGTGELFF. The DNA for the CDR3 is TGCGCCAGCAGCTTGGAAAACAACTGGGGCACCGGGGAGCTGTTTTTT.

This clonotype was seen ten or more times. The J gene is TRBJ1-1, the V gene TRBV6-1; TRBD1 matches at 7 bases. The germline CDR1 and CDR2 sequences are MNHNS and SASEGT. Trimming at V came to 8 bases and at J to 0 bases, leaving 12 bases not matched to a gene. The CDR3 is 16 amino acids. CDR3 bases: TGTGCCAGCCTGAATCTAAGACAGGGAGTGAACACTGAAGCTTTCTTT. It yields the protein CASLNLRQGVNTEAFF.

This clonotype has at least ten counts. The gene calls are TRBV2 and TRBJ2-2, with unresolved D. The CDR3 runs to 13 residues. Germline CDR1 is SNHLY and CDR2 is FYNNEI. Trimming took off 7 bases at V and 1 base at J, with 7 bases between the two ends. The CDR3 DNA reads TGTGCCAGCAAAACGAGGAACACCGGGGAGCTGTTTTTT. It specifies CASKTRNTGELFF. Drawing the rest from reference TRBV2 and TRBJ2-2, the complete variable domain is EPEVTQTPSHQVTQMGQEVILRCVPISNHLYFYWYRQILGQKVEFLVSFYNNEISEKSEIFDDQFSVERPDGSNFTLKIRSTKLEDSAMYFCASKTRNTGELFFGEGSRLTVL.

In this sample, this clonotype turned up many times. The chain recombines TRBV28 with TRBJ1-2; D is undetermined. Germline V gene lookup returns CDR1 MDHEN and CDR2 SYDVKM. With 5 bases removed from V and 4 bases from J, the gap between germline ends came to 8 bases. The CDR3 covers 12 residues. The CDR3 protein is CASSPRGYGYTF. As DNA, the CDR3 is TGTGCCAGCAGTCCCAGAGGCTATGGCTACACCTTC.

This clonotype was seen a few times. The chain uses TRBV6-1 and TRBJ1-5; D not resolved. Germline V gene sequence: CDR1 MNHNS, CDR2 SASEGT. The germline V and J ends were trimmed by 7 bases and 4 bases, with 14 bases remaining between them. CDR3 size: 14 residues. Here the CDR3 DNA reads TGTGCCAGCACCCCGGCAGCGCTGAATCAGCCCCAGCATTTT. This translates into CASTPAALNQPQHF.

In this sample, this clonotype turned up once. Given the absence of the conserved phenylalanine or tryptophan at the CDR3 end, a read error is likely. V and J are TRBV5-4 and TRBJ2-5; 12 bases align to TRBD1. This CDR3 has 16 amino acids. The J segment lost 4 bases and the V segment lost 3 bases, leaving 7 bases of the junction unmatched. CDR1 is SGHNT, CDR2 YYREEE, per germline (reference sequence). The CDR3 reads CASSSPGTGGGETQYL. The DNA for the CDR3 is TGTGCCAGCAGCTCCCCCGGGACAGGGGGCGGAGAGACCCAGTACCTC.

As to this clonotype: This could be a read error, since a much larger clone is one nucleotide away. The chain employs TRBV28 and TRBJ2-2; D may be TRBD1 or TRBD2 (5 bases each). The germline V gene encodes CDR1 MDHEN and CDR2 SYDVKM. This CDR3 region has 13 residues. CDR3 coding DNA: TGTGCCACCACAGGAGCGGACACCGGGGAGCTGCTTTTT. This sequence encodes CATTGADTGELLF.

This chain connects TRBV7-9 to TRBJ2-7; TRBD2 might be the D (6 bases). Trimming took off 5 bases at V and 0 bases at J, with 17 bases between the two ends. Germline lookup yields CDR1 SEHNR and CDR2 FQNEAQ (reference sequence). CDR3 length equals 16 residues. CDR3 region: CASSPGLTMSSYEQYF. Here the CDR3 DNA reads TGTGCCAGCAGCCCGGGACTTACTATGAGCTCCTACGAGCAGTACTTC.

This clonotype was detected many times. The V call is TRBV7-9, the J call TRBJ1-2; maybe TRBD1 (5 bases). V gave up 0 bases and J gave up 6 bases, with 8 bases separating them. Looked up from germline, CDR1 is SEHNR and CDR2 is FQNEAQ (reference sequence). The CDR3 extends over 13 amino acids. CDR3 protein: CASSLAGANGYTF. CDR3 sequence (DNA): TGTGCCAGCAGCTTAGCAGGGGCGAATGGCTACACCTTC.

V usage is TRBV3-1 and J usage is TRBJ1-1, with 8 bases identical to TRBD1. The CDR3 loop spans 14 amino acids. Germline trimming cut 3 bases from V and 5 bases from J; bases unmatched to any gene: 5. Germline assignment: CDR1 LGHDT and CDR2 YNNKEL (reference sequence). CDR3 nucleotide sequence: TGTGCCAGCAGCCACCAGGGGGCACAAACTGAAGCTTTCTTT. Its translation: CASSHQGAQTEAFF.